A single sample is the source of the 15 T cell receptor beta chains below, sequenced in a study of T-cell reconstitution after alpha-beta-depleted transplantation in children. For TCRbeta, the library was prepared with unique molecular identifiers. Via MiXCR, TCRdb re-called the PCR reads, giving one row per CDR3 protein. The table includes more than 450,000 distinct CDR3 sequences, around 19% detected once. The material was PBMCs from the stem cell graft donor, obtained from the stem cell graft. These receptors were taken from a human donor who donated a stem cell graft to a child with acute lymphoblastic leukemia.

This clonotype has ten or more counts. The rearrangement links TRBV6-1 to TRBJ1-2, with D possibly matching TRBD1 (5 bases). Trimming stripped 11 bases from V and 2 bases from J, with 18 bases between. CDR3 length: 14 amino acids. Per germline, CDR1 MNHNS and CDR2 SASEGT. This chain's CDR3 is CAAFQRGRNYGYTF. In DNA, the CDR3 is TGTGCCGCTTTCCAAAGGGGACGGAACTATGGCTACACCTTC.

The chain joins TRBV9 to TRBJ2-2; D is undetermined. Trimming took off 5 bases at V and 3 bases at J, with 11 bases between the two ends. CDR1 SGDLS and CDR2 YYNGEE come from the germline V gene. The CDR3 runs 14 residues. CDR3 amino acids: CASSVDGHTGELFF. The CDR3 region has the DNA TGTGCCAGCAGTGTCGATGGACACACCGGGGAGCTGTTTTTT.

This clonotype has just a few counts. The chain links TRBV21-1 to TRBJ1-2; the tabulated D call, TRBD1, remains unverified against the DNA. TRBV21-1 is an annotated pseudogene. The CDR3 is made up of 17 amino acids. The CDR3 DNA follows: TGTGCCAGCAGCGCCCGACAGGGGCGGTGGAGAAACGGCGGCTACACCTTC. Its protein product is CASSARQGRWRNGGYTF.

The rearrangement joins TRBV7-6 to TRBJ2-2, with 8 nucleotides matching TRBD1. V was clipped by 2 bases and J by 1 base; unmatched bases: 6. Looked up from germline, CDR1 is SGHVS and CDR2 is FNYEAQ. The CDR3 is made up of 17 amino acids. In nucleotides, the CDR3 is TGTGCCAGCAGCTTATACCCCGGGACAGGGAACACCGGGGAGCTGTTTTTT. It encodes CASSLYPGTGNTGELFF.

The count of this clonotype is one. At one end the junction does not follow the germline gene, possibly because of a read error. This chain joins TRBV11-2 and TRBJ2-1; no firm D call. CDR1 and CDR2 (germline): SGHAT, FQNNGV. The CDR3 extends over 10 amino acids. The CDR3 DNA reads TGTGCCAGCAGCTTGGCTTCTCTCGTCTTC. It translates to CASSLASLVF.

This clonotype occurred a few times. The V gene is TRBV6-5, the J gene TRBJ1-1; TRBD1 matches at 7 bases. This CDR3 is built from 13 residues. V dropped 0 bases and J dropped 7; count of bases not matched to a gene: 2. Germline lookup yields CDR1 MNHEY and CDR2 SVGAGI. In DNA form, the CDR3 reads TGTGCCAGCAGTTACTCGAGGGACAGTGAAGCTTTCTTT. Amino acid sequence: CASSYSRDSEAFF.

CDR3 in DNA: TGTGCCTGGTCCTTGTTTTACAATGAGCAGTTCTTC. Translated, it gives CAWSLFYNEQFF. The V gene is TRBV30, the J gene TRBJ2-1; D is ambiguous. With 5 bases removed from V and 4 bases from J, the gap between germline ends came to 9 bases. The CDR3 contains 12 residues. Germline loops: CDR1 GTSNPN, CDR2 SVGIG (reference sequence).

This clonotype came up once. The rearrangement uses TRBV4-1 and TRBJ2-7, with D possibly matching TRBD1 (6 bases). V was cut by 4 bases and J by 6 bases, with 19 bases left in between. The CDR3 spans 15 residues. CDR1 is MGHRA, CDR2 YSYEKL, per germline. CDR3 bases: TGCGCCAGCAGCCCCGAGCCGGGACATGATCTCGAGCAGTACTTC. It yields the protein CASSPEPGHDLEQYF.

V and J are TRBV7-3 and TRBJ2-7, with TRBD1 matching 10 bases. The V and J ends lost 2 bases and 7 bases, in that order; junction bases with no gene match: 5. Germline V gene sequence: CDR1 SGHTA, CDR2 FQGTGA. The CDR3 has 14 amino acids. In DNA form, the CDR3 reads TGTGCCAGCAGCTTAGTCGGACAGGGGGTTGAGCAGTACTTC. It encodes CASSLVGQGVEQYF.

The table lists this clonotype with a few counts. This chain's CDR3 is CAWIGATIYF. The CDR3, as DNA: TGTGCCTGGATAGGGGCCACCATATATTTT. V gene TRBV30 combines with J gene TRBJ1-3, with D perhaps matching TRBD1 (5 bases). Trimming stripped 4 bases from V and 9 bases from J, with 7 bases between. Germline V CDR1 and CDR2: GTSNPN, SVGIG (reference sequence). The CDR3 spans 10 residues.

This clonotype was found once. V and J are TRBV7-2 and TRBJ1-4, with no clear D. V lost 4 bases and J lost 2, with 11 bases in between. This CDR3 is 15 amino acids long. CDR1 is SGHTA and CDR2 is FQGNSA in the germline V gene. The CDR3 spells CASSSTTATNEKLFF. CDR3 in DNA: TGTGCCAGCAGCTCCACAACGGCGACTAATGAAAAACTGTTTTTT.

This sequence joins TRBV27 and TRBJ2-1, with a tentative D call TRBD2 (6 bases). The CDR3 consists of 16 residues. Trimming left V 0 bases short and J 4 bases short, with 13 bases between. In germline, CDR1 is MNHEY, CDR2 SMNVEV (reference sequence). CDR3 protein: CASSLSAEGVYNEQFF. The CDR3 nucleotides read TGTGCCAGCAGTTTATCGGCGGAGGGAGTTTACAATGAGCAGTTCTTC.

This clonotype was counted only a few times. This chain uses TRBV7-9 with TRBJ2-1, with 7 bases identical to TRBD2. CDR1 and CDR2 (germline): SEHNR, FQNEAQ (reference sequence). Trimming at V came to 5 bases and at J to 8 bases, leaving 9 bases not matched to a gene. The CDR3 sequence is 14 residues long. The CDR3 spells CASSEIAAGDEQFF. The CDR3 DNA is TGTGCCAGCAGCGAAATCGCCGCGGGGGATGAGCAGTTCTTC.

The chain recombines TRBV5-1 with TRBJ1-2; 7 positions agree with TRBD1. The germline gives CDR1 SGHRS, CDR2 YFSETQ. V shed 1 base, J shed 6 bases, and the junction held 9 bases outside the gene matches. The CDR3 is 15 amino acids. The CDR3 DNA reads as TGCGCCAGCAGCTTGAGACAGGGCAGTCGGAATGGCTACACCTTC. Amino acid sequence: CASSLRQGSRNGYTF. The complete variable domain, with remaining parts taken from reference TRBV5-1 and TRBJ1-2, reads KAGVTQTPRYLIKTRGQQVTLSCSPISGHRSVSWYQQTPGQGLQFLFEYFSETQRNKGNFPGRFSGRQFSNSRSEMNVSTLELGDSALYLCASSLRQGSRNGYTFGSGTRLTVV.

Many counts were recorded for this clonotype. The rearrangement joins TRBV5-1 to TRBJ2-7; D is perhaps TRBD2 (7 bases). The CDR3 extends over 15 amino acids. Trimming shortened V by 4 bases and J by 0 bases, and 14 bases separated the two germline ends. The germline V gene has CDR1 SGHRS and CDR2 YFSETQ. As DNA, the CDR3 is TGCGCCAGCAGCCCGGGGGGCGGGAGCTCCTACGAGCAGTACTTC. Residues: CASSPGGGSSYEQYF.